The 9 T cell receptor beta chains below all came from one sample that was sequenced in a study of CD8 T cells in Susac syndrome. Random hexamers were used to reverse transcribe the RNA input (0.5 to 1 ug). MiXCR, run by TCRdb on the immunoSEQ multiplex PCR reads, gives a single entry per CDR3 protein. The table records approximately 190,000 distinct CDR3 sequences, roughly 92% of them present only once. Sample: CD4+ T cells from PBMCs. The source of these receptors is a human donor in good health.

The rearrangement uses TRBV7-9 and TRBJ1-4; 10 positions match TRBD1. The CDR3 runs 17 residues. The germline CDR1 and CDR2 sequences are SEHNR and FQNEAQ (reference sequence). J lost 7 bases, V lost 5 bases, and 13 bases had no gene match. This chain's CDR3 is CASSAGTGALVGEKLFF. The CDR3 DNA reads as TGTGCCAGCAGCGCCGGGACAGGGGCCCTTGTGGGTGAAAAACTGTTTTTT.

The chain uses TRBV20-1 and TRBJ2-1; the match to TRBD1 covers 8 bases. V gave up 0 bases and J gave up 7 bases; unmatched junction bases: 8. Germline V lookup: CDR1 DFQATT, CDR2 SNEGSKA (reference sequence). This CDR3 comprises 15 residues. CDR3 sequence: CSARDMRTGRNEQFF. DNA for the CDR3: TGCAGTGCTAGAGATATGAGGACAGGGAGGAATGAGCAGTTCTTC.

The CDR3 loop reads CASSFIANTGELFF. The DNA for the CDR3 is TGTGCCAGCAGCTTTATAGCGAACACCGGGGAGCTGTTTTTT. The rearrangement links TRBV5-4 to TRBJ2-2; no reliable D call. Germline lookup yields CDR1 SGHNT and CDR2 YYREEE (reference sequence). The CDR3 contains 14 residues. V lost 2 bases, J lost 0 bases, and 5 bases lay in between.

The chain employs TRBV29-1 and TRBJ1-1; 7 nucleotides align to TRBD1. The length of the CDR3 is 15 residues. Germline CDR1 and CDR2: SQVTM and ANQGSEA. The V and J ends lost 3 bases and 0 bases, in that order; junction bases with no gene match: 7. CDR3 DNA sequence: TGCAGCGTTGACCGGGACAGAAACATGAACACTGAAGCTTTCTTT. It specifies CSVDRDRNMNTEAFF.

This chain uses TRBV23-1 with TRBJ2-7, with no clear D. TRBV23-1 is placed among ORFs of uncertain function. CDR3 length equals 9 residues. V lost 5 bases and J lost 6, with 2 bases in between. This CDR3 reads CASSCEQYF. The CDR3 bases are TGCGCCAGCAGTTGCGAGCAGTACTTC.

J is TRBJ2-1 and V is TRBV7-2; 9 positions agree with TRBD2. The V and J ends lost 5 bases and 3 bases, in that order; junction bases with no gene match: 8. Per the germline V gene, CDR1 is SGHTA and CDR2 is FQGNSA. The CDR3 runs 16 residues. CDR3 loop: CASSKRGGALYNEQFF. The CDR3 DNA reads TGTGCCAGCAGCAAGCGCGGGGGGGCCCTCTACAATGAGCAGTTCTTC. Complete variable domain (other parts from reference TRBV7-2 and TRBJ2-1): GAGVSQSPSNKVTEKGKDVELRCDPISGHTALYWYRQSLGQGLEFLIYFQGNSAPDKSGLPSDRFSAERTGGSVSTLTIQRTQQEDSAVYLCASSKRGGALYNEQFFGPGTRLTVL.

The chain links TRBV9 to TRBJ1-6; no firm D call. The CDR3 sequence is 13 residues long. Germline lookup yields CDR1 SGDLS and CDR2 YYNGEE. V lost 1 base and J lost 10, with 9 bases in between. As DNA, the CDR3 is TGTGCCAGCAGCGTAAATTTGGAGTCACCCCTCCACTTT. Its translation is CASSVNLESPLHF.

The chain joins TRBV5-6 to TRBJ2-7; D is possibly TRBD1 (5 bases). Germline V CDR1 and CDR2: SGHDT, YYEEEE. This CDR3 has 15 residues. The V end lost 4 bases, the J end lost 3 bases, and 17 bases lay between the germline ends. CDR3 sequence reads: CASSMGQYGHYEQYF. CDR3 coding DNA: TGTGCCAGCAGCATGGGGCAGTATGGTCACTACGAGCAGTACTTC.

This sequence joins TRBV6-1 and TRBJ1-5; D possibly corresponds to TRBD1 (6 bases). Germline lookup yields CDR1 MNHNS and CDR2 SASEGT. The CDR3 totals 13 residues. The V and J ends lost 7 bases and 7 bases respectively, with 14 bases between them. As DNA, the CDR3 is TGTGCCAGCAAGGAACAGGGCGGGCAGCCCCAGCATTTT. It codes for CASKEQGGQPQHF.